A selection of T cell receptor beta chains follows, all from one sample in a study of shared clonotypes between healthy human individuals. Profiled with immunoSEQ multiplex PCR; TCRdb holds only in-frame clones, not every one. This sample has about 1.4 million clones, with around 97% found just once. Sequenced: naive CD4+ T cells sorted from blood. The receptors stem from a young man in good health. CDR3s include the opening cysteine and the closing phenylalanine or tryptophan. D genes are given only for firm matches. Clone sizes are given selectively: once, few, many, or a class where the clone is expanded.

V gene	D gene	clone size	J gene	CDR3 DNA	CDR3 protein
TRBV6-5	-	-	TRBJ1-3	TGTGCCAGCAGCCTGGGACCGAACCGAAACACCATATATTTT	CASSLGPNRNTIYF
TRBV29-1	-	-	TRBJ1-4	TGCAGCGTTTTCGAGACCATCAGGGCTGAAAAACTGTTTTTT	CSVFETIRAEKLFF
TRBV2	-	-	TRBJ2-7	TGTGCCAGCAGTGAATTGACAGGTCCCTACGAGCAGTACTTC	CASSELTGPYEQYF
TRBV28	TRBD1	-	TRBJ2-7	TGTGCCAGCAAGGGGACAGGGGCCCCAAGGGAGCAGTACTTC	CASKGTGAPREQYF
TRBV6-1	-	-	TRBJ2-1	TGTGCCAGCTCTCGGGTCCATGAGCAGTTCTTC	CASSRVHEQFF
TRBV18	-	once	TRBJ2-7	TGTGCCAGCTCACCTCGGACAGACTCCTACGAGCAGTACTTC	CASSPRTDSYEQYF
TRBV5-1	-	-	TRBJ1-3	TGCGCCAGCAGCTTGGGAGGGGGGGCGCGAAACACCATATATTTT	CASSLGGGARNTIYF
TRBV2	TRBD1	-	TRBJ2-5	TGTGCCAGCAGTTGGGACAGGGGGGCTCAAGAGACCCAGTACTTC	CASSWDRGAQETQYF
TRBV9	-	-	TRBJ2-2	TGTGCCAGCAGCTTTTTAGGAGGGCGAACCGGGGAGCTGTTTTTT	CASSFLGGRTGELFF
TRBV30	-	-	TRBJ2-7	TGTGCCTGGAGTCAGGGGTCCTACGAGCAGTACTTC	CAWSQGSYEQYF
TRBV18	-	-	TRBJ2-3	TGTGCCAGCTCACCACCGGGGGGTGTTGATACGCAGTATTTT	CASSPPGGVDTQYF
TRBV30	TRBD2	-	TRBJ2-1	TGTGCCTGGAGTGTAGGCGGGAGGGCCATCTATGAGCAGTTCTTC	CAWSVGGRAIYEQFF
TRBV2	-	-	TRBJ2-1	TGTGCCAGCAGTGACCCCAGCCGAAATGAGCAGTTCTTC	CASSDPSRNEQFF
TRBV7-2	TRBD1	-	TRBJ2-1	TGTGCCAGCAGCTACGACAGGGGGTACTACAATGAGCAGTTCTTC	CASSYDRGYYNEQFF
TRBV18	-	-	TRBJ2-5	TGTGCCAGCTCCTTGCTTCCGCTGGGGTACCAAGAGACCCAGTACTTC	CASSLLPLGYQETQYF
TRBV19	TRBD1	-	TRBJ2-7	TGTGCCAGTAGTCCGCAGGGGGCCTACGAGCAGTACTTC	CASSPQGAYEQYF
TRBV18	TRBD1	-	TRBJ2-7	TGTGCCAGCTCTCCTCAACAGGGGGCGGACGAGCAGTACTTC	CASSPQQGADEQYF
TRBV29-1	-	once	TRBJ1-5	TGCAGCGTAGCGCAGGGAGTAGGCAATCAGCCCCAGCATTTT	CSVAQGVGNQPQHF
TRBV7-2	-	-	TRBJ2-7	TGTGCCAGCAGCCGAGATACAGGGACCTACGAGCAGTACTTC	CASSRDTGTYEQYF
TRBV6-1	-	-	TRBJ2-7	TGTGCCAGCACGGGACTTGGCTACGAGCAGTACTTC	CASTGLGYEQYF
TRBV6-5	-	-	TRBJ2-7	TGTGCCAGCAGTTACTCGGAGGTTAACGTATACGAGCAGTACTTC	CASSYSEVNVYEQYF
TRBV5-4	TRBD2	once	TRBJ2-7	TGTGCCAGCAGCTTGGGCCTAGCGGACAACTACGAGCAGTACTTC	CASSLGLADNYEQYF
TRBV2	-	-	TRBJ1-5	TGTGCCAGCAGTGGGAGAGGCAATCAGCCCCAGCATTTT	CASSGRGNQPQHF
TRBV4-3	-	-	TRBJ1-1	TGCGCCAGCAGCGTTAATGTATGGGGGGAAGCTTTCTTT	CASSVNVWGEAFF
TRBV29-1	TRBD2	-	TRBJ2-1	TGCAGCGTTTCGACTAGCGGGAGTTACAATGAGCAGTTCTTC	CSVSTSGSYNEQFF
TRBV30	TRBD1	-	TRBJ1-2	TGTGCCTGGAGTGTACAAGGGGGCGCATCCTATGGCTACACCTTC	CAWSVQGGASYGYTF